This is a list of T cell receptor beta chains from one sample in a study of cytomegalovirus exposure and HLA in healthy donors. Here immunoSEQ multiplex PCR was the method, and the copy in TCRdb shows in-frame clones only, minus some. The data show about 92,000 clones, with roughly 80% seen just once and 1.2% held by the top ten. The source material was PBMCs. The receptors originated from a girl aged 2-10 years in good health and CMV-seropositive. Each CDR3 is given without its conserved first and last residue.

TRBV11-2,TRBJ2-7,ASSLWGVWAYEQY
TRBV5-1,TRBJ1-2,ASSLTGTGGYT
TRBV7-6,TRBJ1-5,ASSPYRGGGQPQH
TRBV7-9,TRBJ2-5,ASSLPGQGAQETQY
TRBV6-4,TRBJ2-1,ASSPGLGGNEQF
TRBV30,TRBJ2-3,AWRFGADTQY
TRBV6-5,TRBJ1-6,ASSRTGGESPLH
TRBV25-1,TRBJ1-5,ASSWENQPQH
TRBV2,TRBJ1-1,ATIAGTGSLSTEAF
TRBV4-2,TRBJ1-5,ASSQDGQVSQPQH
TRBV27,TRBJ2-7,ASSLASGSWYEQY
TRBV6-6,TRBJ2-1,ASSYSGEGMPF
TRBV27,TRBJ2-7,ASSFRARRSYEQY
TRBV7-8,TRBJ2-3,ASSSDRDDTQY
TRBV29-1,TRBJ1-1,SGTQNTEAF
TRBV6-5,TRBJ2-7,ASSSSGGGYEQY
TRBV10-1,TRBJ1-1,ASSGSGWAF
TRBV28,TRBJ2-7,ASSLGQGASYEQY
TRBV18,TRBJ2-7,ASSPPREGTYEQY
TRBV29-1,TRBJ1-1,SVEDRRGNTEAF
TRBV5-6,TRBJ2-1,ASSLVLEQF
TRBV4-2,TRBJ2-7,ASSQDYVALSGFYEQY
TRBV28,TRBJ1-5,ASRSRGVRRSNQPQH
TRBV4-3,TRBJ2-1,ASSQGLAGDLEQF
TRBV28,TRBJ2-7,ATTGGRDEQY
TRBV4-3,TRBJ1-1,ASSLQTGSTEAF
TRBV29-1,TRBJ2-5,SVAGKQETQY
TRBV19,TRBJ2-2,ASSISLVAGELF